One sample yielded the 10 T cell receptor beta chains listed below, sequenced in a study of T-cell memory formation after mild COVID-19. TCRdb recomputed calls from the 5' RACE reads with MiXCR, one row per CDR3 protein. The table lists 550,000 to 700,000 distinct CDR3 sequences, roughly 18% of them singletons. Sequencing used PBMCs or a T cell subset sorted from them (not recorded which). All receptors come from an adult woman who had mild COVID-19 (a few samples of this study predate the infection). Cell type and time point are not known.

CDR3 sequence reads: CASSLGPQGTEAFF. The CDR3 DNA reads as TGTGCCAGCAGTTTAGGACCACAAGGGACTGAAGCTTTCTTT. The V gene is TRBV12-3 or TRBV12-4, the J gene TRBJ1-1; D is unresolved. CDR3 length: 14 amino acids. Trimming removed 1 base at V and 5 bases at J, with 11 bases between.

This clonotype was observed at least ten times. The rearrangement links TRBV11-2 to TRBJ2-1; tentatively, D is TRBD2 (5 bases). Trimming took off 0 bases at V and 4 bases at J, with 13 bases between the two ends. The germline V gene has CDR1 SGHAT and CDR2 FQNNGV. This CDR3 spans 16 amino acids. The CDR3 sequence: CASSLEGSAYYNEQFF. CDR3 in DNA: TGTGCCAGCAGCTTAGAAGGTAGCGCCTATTACAATGAGCAGTTCTTC.

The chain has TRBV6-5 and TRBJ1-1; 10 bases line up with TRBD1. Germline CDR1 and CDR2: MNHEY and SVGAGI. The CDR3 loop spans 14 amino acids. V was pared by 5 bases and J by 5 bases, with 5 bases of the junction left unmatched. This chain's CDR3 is CASSRDRGQTEAFF. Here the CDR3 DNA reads TGTGCCAGCAGTCGAGACAGGGGGCAAACTGAAGCTTTCTTT.

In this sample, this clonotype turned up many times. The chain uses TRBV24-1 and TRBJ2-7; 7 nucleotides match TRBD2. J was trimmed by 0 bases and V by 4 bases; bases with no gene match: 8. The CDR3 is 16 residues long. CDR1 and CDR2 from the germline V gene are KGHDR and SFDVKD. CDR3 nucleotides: TGTGCCACCAGTGACCCCGGGAGGAGCAGCTCCTACGAGCAGTACTTC. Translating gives CATSDPGRSSSYEQYF.

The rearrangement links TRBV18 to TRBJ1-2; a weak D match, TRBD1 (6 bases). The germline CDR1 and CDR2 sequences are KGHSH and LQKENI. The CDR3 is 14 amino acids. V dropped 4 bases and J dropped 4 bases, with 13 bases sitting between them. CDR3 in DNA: TGTGCCAGCTCACGAGGGGGACCCGGCTATGGCTACACCTTC. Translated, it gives CASSRGGPGYGYTF.

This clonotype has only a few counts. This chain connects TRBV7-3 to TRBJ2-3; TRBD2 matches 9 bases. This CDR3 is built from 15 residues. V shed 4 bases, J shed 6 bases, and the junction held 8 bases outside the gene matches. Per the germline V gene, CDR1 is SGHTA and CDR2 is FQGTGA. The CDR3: CASSSSGGGADTQYF. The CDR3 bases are TGTGCCAGCAGCTCCTCTGGCGGGGGGGCTGATACGCAGTATTTT.

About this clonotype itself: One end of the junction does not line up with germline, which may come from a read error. The CDR3 sequence is CAISRDLGGNQPQHF. The CDR3 coding sequence is TGTGCCATCAGCAGAGATTTGGGAGGGAATCAGCCCCAGCATTTT. The chain couples TRBV15 to TRBJ1-5; no clear D gene. Germline V lookup: CDR1 LNHNV, CDR2 YYDKDF (reference sequence). The CDR3 runs to 15 residues.

The CDR3 spells CASSFPPLWPGYEQYF. In DNA, the CDR3 is TGTGCCAGCAGCTTCCCCCCACTGTGGCCCGGCTACGAGCAGTACTTC. The chain combines TRBV11-2 with TRBJ2-7; no definite D call. This CDR3 comprises 16 residues. Germline CDR1 and CDR2: SGHAT and FQNNGV. Trimming removed 3 bases at V and 3 bases at J, with 18 bases between.

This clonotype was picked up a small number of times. Written as DNA, the CDR3 is TGTGCCAGCAGTCAGGGGGTGATGGGCTACGAGCAGTACTTC. It translates to CASSQGVMGYEQYF. V gene TRBV3-1 combines with J gene TRBJ2-7; 7 nucleotides match TRBD1. The CDR3 has 14 residues. V lost 6 bases, J lost 3 bases, and 8 bases stayed unmatched. Germline V gene sequence: CDR1 LGHDT, CDR2 YNNKEL (reference sequence).

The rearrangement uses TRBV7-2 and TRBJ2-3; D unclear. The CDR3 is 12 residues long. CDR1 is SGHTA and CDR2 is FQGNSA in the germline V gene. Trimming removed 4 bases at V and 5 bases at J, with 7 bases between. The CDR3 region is CASSSRLDTQYF. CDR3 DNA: TGTGCCAGCAGCTCTAGATTAGATACGCAGTATTTT.